This is a list of T cell receptor beta chains from one sample in a study of blood T cell repertoires in COVID-19. The protocol was immunoSEQ multiplex PCR, while the TCRdb copy is restricted to in-frame clones and leaves out a portion. The table has hundreds of thousands of clones, around 92% seen once. Sequenced material: PBMCs or T cells enriched from blood (not recorded which). These receptor sequences come from a woman in her forties or fifties who had been exposed to COVID-19. The CDR3 runs from the conserved cysteine through the conserved F or W. A D gene is named only where the DNA matches it firmly. Clone size appears in some rows only: once, few, many, or a class for an expanded clone.

v_call: TRBV4-2
clone_size: .
d_call: TRBD2
j_call: TRBJ2-1
cdr3_nt: TGTGCCAGCAGCCCTAGCGGGGCCCGAGACGAGGGGCAGTTCTTC
cdr3_aa: CASSPSGARDEGQFF

v_call: TRBV5-1
clone_size: .
d_call: .
j_call: TRBJ2-7
cdr3_nt: TGCGCCAGCAGCTCCGGGACTGAGGGGAGAGAGCAGTACTTC
cdr3_aa: CASSSGTEGREQYF

v_call: TRBV5-4
clone_size: .
d_call: TRBD2
j_call: TRBJ2-3
cdr3_nt: TGTGCCAGCAGCTTGGGAGGGGCTAGCGGGGGGGCGACAGATACGCAGTATTTT
cdr3_aa: CASSLGGASGGATDTQYF

v_call: TRBV7-9
clone_size: once
d_call: .
j_call: TRBJ2-5
cdr3_nt: TGTGCCAGCAGCTCCGTCTTTTTTCAGGGGCAAGAGACCCAGTACTTC
cdr3_aa: CASSSVFFQGQETQYF

v_call: TRBV4-1
clone_size: .
d_call: TRBD1
j_call: TRBJ2-3
cdr3_nt: TGCGCCAGCAGCCAAGATCGTGGGACAGTCACAGATACGCAGTATTTT
cdr3_aa: CASSQDRGTVTDTQYF

v_call: TRBV5-1
clone_size: .
d_call: TRBD1
j_call: TRBJ2-3
cdr3_nt: TGCGCCAGCAGCCCAATTACAGGGGTAACAGATACGCAGTATTTT
cdr3_aa: CASSPITGVTDTQYF

v_call: TRBV30
clone_size: .
d_call: .
j_call: TRBJ1-1
cdr3_nt: TGTGCCTGGAGTGTAGGAGCCCTGAACACTGAAGCTTTCTTT
cdr3_aa: CAWSVGALNTEAFF

v_call: TRBV5-6
clone_size: .
d_call: TRBD2
j_call: TRBJ2-2
cdr3_nt: TGTGCCAGCAGCTTGTCAGGGAGGGGCACCGGGGAGCTGTTTTTT
cdr3_aa: CASSLSGRGTGELFF

v_call: TRBV5-1
clone_size: .
d_call: TRBD2
j_call: TRBJ2-1
cdr3_nt: TGCGCCAGCAGCTTAAGTCTAGCGGGGGGCAACCTCGACGACTCCTACAATGAGCAGTTCTTC
cdr3_aa: CASSLSLAGGNLDDSYNEQFF

v_call: TRBV5-6
clone_size: .
d_call: TRBD1
j_call: TRBJ1-2
cdr3_nt: TGTGCCAGCAGCTTCCTCGGACAGGGGGGCTACACCTTC
cdr3_aa: CASSFLGQGGYTF

v_call: TRBV11-3
clone_size: .
d_call: .
j_call: TRBJ1-1
cdr3_nt: TGTGCCAGCAGCTTAGGGGGGAGGGTGAACACTGAAGCTTTCTTT
cdr3_aa: CASSLGGRVNTEAFF

v_call: TRBV27
clone_size: once
d_call: .
j_call: TRBJ1-5
cdr3_nt: TGTGCCAGCAGTCCCGTCCTCAATCAGCCCCAGCATTTT
cdr3_aa: CASSPVLNQPQHF

v_call: TRBV3-1/TRBV3-2
clone_size: .
d_call: .
j_call: TRBJ1-5
cdr3_nt: TGTGCCAGCAGCCAAGAGCAAGCCCAGCCCCAGCATTTT
cdr3_aa: CASSQEQAQPQHF

v_call: TRBV30
clone_size: once
d_call: TRBD1
j_call: TRBJ1-6
cdr3_nt: TGTGCCTGGAGTTGGCAGGGGGGCGATTCACCCCTCCACTTT
cdr3_aa: CAWSWQGGDSPLHF

v_call: TRBV20-1
clone_size: once
d_call: .
j_call: TRBJ1-2
cdr3_nt: TGCAGTGCGCCGGAGAGTGAGGGCTACACCTTC
cdr3_aa: CSAPESEGYTF

v_call: TRBV30
clone_size: .
d_call: TRBD1
j_call: TRBJ1-6
cdr3_nt: TGTGCCTGGAGTACAATTCGATTCGGGACAGGGGAATCACCCCTCCACTTT
cdr3_aa: CAWSTIRFGTGESPLHF

v_call: TRBV20-1
clone_size: .
d_call: .
j_call: TRBJ1-2
cdr3_nt: TGCAGGATTCAACAGGCACTTGGCTACACCTTC
cdr3_aa: CRIQQALGYTF

v_call: TRBV15
clone_size: .
d_call: .
j_call: TRBJ1-2
cdr3_nt: TGTGCCACCAGCAGGGACATTCCCTATGGCTACACCTTC
cdr3_aa: CATSRDIPYGYTF

v_call: TRBV27
clone_size: .
d_call: .
j_call: TRBJ1-2
cdr3_nt: TGTGCCAGCAGTGCCTCGGGGGGGGTTGGCTACACCTTC
cdr3_aa: CASSASGGVGYTF

v_call: TRBV7-2
clone_size: .
d_call: .
j_call: TRBJ1-1
cdr3_nt: TGTGCCAGCAGCTTAAGTCGGGGAGACACTGAAGCTTTCTTT
cdr3_aa: CASSLSRGDTEAFF

v_call: TRBV28
clone_size: .
d_call: TRBD2
j_call: TRBJ2-1
cdr3_nt: TGTGCCAGCAGCCCCCGTTGGACTAGCGGGGGCCGAACGGAGCAGTTCTTC
cdr3_aa: CASSPRWTSGGRTEQFF

v_call: TRBV9
clone_size: once
d_call: .
j_call: TRBJ2-5
cdr3_nt: TGTGCCAGCAGCTGGCAGGGTCGTTCCCAAGAGACCCAGTACTTC
cdr3_aa: CASSWQGRSQETQYF

v_call: TRBV19
clone_size: .
d_call: .
j_call: TRBJ1-2
cdr3_nt: TGTGCCAGTAGTCGGGGGAACGCTAACTATGGCTACACCTTC
cdr3_aa: CASSRGNANYGYTF

v_call: TRBV4-2
clone_size: .
d_call: TRBD2
j_call: TRBJ2-1
cdr3_nt: TGTGCCAGCAGCCAAGATCTTAGCGGGGGGTACAGGAAGCAGTTCTTC
cdr3_aa: CASSQDLSGGYRKQFF

v_call: TRBV3-1/TRBV3-2
clone_size: .
d_call: .
j_call: TRBJ2-1
cdr3_nt: TGTGCCAGCAGCCAAGGACTTGAGCAGTTCTTC
cdr3_aa: CASSQGLEQFF

v_call: TRBV25-1
clone_size: .
d_call: TRBD1
j_call: TRBJ1-2
cdr3_nt: TGTGCCAGCAGTGGCCGACAGGGAGCTAACTATGGCTACACCTTC
cdr3_aa: CASSGRQGANYGYTF

v_call: TRBV18
clone_size: .
d_call: .
j_call: TRBJ2-3
cdr3_nt: TGTGCCAGCTCACCCGGAGGAGATACGCAGTATTTT
cdr3_aa: CASSPGGDTQYF

v_call: TRBV19
clone_size: .
d_call: TRBD1
j_call: TRBJ2-5
cdr3_nt: TGTGCCAGTAGTATTGGGACAGGGGGAGAGACCCAGTACTTC
cdr3_aa: CASSIGTGGETQYF

v_call: TRBV3-1/TRBV3-2
clone_size: .
d_call: TRBD1
j_call: TRBJ1-1
cdr3_nt: TGTGCCAGCAGCCAATGGTGGCAGGGGGGACAACTCACTGAAGCTTTCTTT
cdr3_aa: CASSQWWQGGQLTEAFF

v_call: TRBV5-1
clone_size: .
d_call: TRBD1
j_call: TRBJ1-2
cdr3_nt: TGCGCCAGCAGCTCCGGGACAGTAACGGATGGCTACACCTTC
cdr3_aa: CASSSGTVTDGYTF

v_call: TRBV5-5
clone_size: .
d_call: .
j_call: TRBJ2-2
cdr3_nt: TGTGCCAGCAGCTTACCGGGACTTCAGAAGAGAACCAACACCGGGGAGCTGTTTTTT
cdr3_aa: CASSLPGLQKRTNTGELFF

v_call: TRBV7-2
clone_size: .
d_call: TRBD2
j_call: TRBJ2-3
cdr3_nt: TGTGCCAGCAGCTCAAAAGCGGGGAGCACAGATACGCAGTATTTT
cdr3_aa: CASSSKAGSTDTQYF

v_call: TRBV28
clone_size: .
d_call: .
j_call: TRBJ2-7
cdr3_nt: TGTGCCAGCAGTGCCTGGCTAGCGAGCGAGCAGTACTTC
cdr3_aa: CASSAWLASEQYF

v_call: TRBV4-1
clone_size: .
d_call: TRBD2
j_call: TRBJ2-5
cdr3_nt: TGCGCCAGCAGCCGCGTGGGCGGGGGGATCAAAGAGACCCAGTACTTC
cdr3_aa: CASSRVGGGIKETQYF

v_call: TRBV19
clone_size: .
d_call: .
j_call: TRBJ2-1
cdr3_nt: TGTGCCAGTAGTCCCCAGGCTTCCTCCTACAATGAGCAGTTCTTC
cdr3_aa: CASSPQASSYNEQFF

v_call: TRBV3-1/TRBV3-2
clone_size: .
d_call: TRBD1
j_call: TRBJ1-2
cdr3_nt: TGTGCCAGCAGCCGCGAAGGGGACAGGGCGATTAACTATGGCTACACCTTC
cdr3_aa: CASSREGDRAINYGYTF

v_call: TRBV5-1
clone_size: .
d_call: TRBD1
j_call: TRBJ1-1
cdr3_nt: TGCGCCAGCAGCTCGACAGGGGGCACTGAAGCTTTCTTT
cdr3_aa: CASSSTGGTEAFF

v_call: TRBV4-1
clone_size: .
d_call: .
j_call: TRBJ2-3
cdr3_nt: TGCGCCAGCAGCCACACAGACCCCACAGATACGCAGTATTTT
cdr3_aa: CASSHTDPTDTQYF

v_call: TRBV6-5
clone_size: once
d_call: .
j_call: TRBJ2-6
cdr3_nt: TGTGCCAGCAGTTACCTGGACAGCTCTGGGGCCAACGTCCTGACTTTC
cdr3_aa: CASSYLDSSGANVLTF

v_call: TRBV25-1
clone_size: .
d_call: .
j_call: TRBJ1-6
cdr3_nt: TGTGCCAGCAGTGGGGCCCTGTACGATAATTCACCCCTCCACTTT
cdr3_aa: CASSGALYDNSPLHF

v_call: TRBV6-5
clone_size: .
d_call: TRBD1
j_call: TRBJ1-2
cdr3_nt: TGTGCCAGCAGCCCCGGCCAGACAGGGATGAGCTACACCTTC
cdr3_aa: CASSPGQTGMSYTF

v_call: TRBV5-1
clone_size: once
d_call: TRBD1
j_call: TRBJ1-5
cdr3_nt: TGCGCCAGCAGCTTGGGGACAGGGGGCTTCGGCAATCAGCCCCAGCATTTT
cdr3_aa: CASSLGTGGFGNQPQHF

v_call: TRBV5-5
clone_size: .
d_call: .
j_call: TRBJ1-2
cdr3_nt: TGTGCCAGCAGCTTATTGCAGGCCACGAACTATGGCTACACCTTC
cdr3_aa: CASSLLQATNYGYTF